The clone carrying this T cell receptor beta chain rates as medium-sized. Assay used: immunoSEQ multiplex PCR; TCRdb lists only in-frame clones, some missing. The sample lists 5,600 or so clones; 48% were seen once. The treatment denotes: randomized to nivolumab then ipilimumab (arm A) or the reverse (arm B). The data derive from a study of sequential checkpoint blockade in melanoma. V lost 4 bases and J lost 8; bases outside the gene matches: 7. Germline loops: CDR1 MNHNY, CDR2 SVGAGI (reference sequence). This CDR3 comprises 13 residues. This TCR was sampled from a human patient with melanoma. Some clones in this sample may be carry-over from other donors' samples. The material sequenced was CD8+ T cells sorted from blood (inferred from file names), taken from a patient given nivolumab and ipilimumab in sequence. The V and J genes are TRBV6-6 and TRBJ2-7; 8 bases line up with TRBD1. CDR3 region: CASSSQGALQQYF. The CDR3 region has the DNA TGTGCCAGCAGTTCCCAGGGGGCGCTTCAGCAGTACTTC.